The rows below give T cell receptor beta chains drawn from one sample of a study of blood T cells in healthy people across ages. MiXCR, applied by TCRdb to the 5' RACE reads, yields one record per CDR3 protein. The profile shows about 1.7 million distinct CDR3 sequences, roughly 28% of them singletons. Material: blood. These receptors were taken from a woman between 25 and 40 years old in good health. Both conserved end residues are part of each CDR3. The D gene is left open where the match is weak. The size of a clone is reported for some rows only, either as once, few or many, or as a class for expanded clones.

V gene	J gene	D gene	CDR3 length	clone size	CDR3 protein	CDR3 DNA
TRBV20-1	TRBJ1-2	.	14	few	CSAPGRTANYGYTF	TGCAGTGCTCCAGGACGGACCGCTAACTATGGCTACACCTTC
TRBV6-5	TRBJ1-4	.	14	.	CASSQFGANEKLFF	TGTGCCAGCAGCCAATTTGGAGCTAATGAAAAACTGTTTTTT
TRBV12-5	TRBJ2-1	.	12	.	CASGRTSIKQFF	TGTGCTAGTGGCCGCACTAGCATTAAGCAGTTCTTC
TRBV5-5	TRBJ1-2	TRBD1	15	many	CASSLRGQGLYGYTF	TGTGCCAGCAGCTTGAGGGGACAGGGGCTCTATGGCTACACCTTC
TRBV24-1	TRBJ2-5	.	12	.	CATSGLGGTQYF	TGTGCCACCAGTGGGTTAGGGGGGACCCAGTACTTC
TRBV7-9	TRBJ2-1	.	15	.	CASSFPDVSYNEQFF	TGTGCCAGCAGCTTCCCAGACGTTTCCTACAATGAGCAGTTCTTC
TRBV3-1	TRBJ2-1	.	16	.	CASSQEGSTSYNEQFF	TGTGCCAGCAGCCAAGAGGGCAGCACCTCCTACAATGAGCAGTTCTTC
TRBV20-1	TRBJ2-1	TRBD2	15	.	CSASDWREGYNEQFF	TGCAGTGCTAGTGATTGGCGGGAGGGATACAATGAGCAGTTCTTC
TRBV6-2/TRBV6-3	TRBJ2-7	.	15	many	CASSYRGSGLREQYF	TGTGCCAGCAGTTACCGGGGTAGCGGCCTACGGGAGCAGTACTTC
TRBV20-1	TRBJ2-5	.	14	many	CSARRRQIQETQYF	TGCAGTGCTAGAAGGCGGCAGATCCAAGAGACCCAGTACTTC
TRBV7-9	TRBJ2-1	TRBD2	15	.	CASSSTGLAANEQFF	TGTGCCAGCAGCTCGACCGGACTAGCGGCTAATGAGCAGTTCTTC
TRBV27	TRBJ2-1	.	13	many	CASSPGAYNEQFF	TGTGCCAGCAGCCCAGGGGCATACAATGAGCAGTTCTTC
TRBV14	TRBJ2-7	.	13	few	CASSRTTGFEQYF	TGTGCCAGCAGCCGAACTACAGGGTTCGAGCAGTACTTC
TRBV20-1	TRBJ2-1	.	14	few	CSVAKGGSYNEQFF	TGCAGTGTAGCCAAGGGGGGCTCCTACAATGAGCAGTTCTTC
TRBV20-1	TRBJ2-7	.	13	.	CSASFEQGYEQYF	TGCAGTGCTAGTTTTGAACAGGGCTACGAGCAGTACTTC
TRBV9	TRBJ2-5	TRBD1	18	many	CASSVGFWDRGQQETQYF	TGTGCCAGCAGCGTAGGGTTTTGGGACAGGGGGCAACAAGAGACCCAGTACTTC
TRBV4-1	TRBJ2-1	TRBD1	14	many	CASSPDRARTEQFF	TGCGCCAGCAGCCCCGACAGGGCGAGGACGGAGCAGTTCTTC
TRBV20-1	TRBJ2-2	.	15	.	CSAPAGPANTGELFF	TGCAGTGCTCCCGCGGGGCCCGCGAACACCGGGGAGCTGTTTTTT
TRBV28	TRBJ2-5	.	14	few	CASSLRLPSMEQYF	TGTGCCAGCAGTTTGAGACTCCCCTCCATGGAGCAGTACTTC
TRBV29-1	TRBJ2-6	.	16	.	CSAVNRDRSGANVLTF	TGCAGCGCCGTAAACAGGGATCGCTCTGGGGCCAACGTCCTGACTTTC
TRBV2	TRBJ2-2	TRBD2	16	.	CASSELAGGQSGELFF	TGTGCCAGCAGTGAGCTAGCGGGGGGCCAATCCGGGGAGCTGTTTTTT
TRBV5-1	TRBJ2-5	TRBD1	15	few	CASSRGTGGQETQYF	TGCGCCAGCAGCCGTGGGACAGGGGGACAAGAGACCCAGTACTTC
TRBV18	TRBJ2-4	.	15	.	CANSPVGGASNIQYF	TGTGCCAACTCACCCGTAGGGGGAGCCTCAAACATTCAGTACTTC
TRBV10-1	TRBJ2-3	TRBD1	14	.	CASSELQGVDTQYF	TGCGCCAGCAGTGAGTTACAGGGGGTAGATACGCAGTATTTT
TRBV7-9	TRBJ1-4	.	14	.	CASSSWQSNEKLFF	TGTGCCAGCAGCTCCTGGCAGTCCAATGAAAAACTGTTTTTT
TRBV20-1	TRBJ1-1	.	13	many	CSAREAGNTEAFF	TGCAGTGCTAGAGAAGCGGGGAACACTGAAGCTTTCTTT
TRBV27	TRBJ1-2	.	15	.	CASSSLGISNYGYTF	TGTGCCAGCAGTTCTTTGGGCATCTCTAACTATGGCTACACCTTC
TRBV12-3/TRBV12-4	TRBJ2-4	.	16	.	CASSSSGLRVYNEQYF	TGTGCCAGCAGCTCTTCCGGGCTCCGAGTCTACAATGAGCAGTACTTC
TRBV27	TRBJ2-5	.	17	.	CASRTRDRRRDTETQYF	TGTGCCAGCAGGACCCGGGACCGAAGGAGGGATACGGAGACCCAGTACTTC
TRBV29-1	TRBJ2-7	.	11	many	CSSREGGEQYF	TGCAGCTCCCGCGAGGGAGGTGAGCAGTACTTC
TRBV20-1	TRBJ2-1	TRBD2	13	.	CCASGTNDEEQFF	TGCTGTGCGTCGGGGACTAACGATGAAGAGCAGTTCTTC
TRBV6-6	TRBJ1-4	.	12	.	CASSARSEKLFF	TGTGCCAGCAGTGCCCGTAGTGAAAAACTGTTTTTT
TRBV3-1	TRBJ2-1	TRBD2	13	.	CASYGGAVNEQFF	TGTGCCAGCTACGGGGGGGCGGTTAATGAGCAGTTCTTC
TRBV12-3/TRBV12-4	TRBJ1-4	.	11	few	CASSREEKLFF	TGTGCCAGCAGTCGAGAGGAAAAACTGTTTTTT
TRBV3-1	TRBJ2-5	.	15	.	CASSPLLQTQETQYF	TGTGCCAGCAGCCCACTCCTACAGACCCAAGAGACCCAGTACTTC
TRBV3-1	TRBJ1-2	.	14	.	CASSPPWGDYGYTF	TGTGCCAGCAGCCCCCCCTGGGGCGACTATGGCTACACCTTC
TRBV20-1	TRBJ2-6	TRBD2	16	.	CSARPSGGSGANVLTF	TGCAGTGCCAGACCTAGCGGGGGCTCTGGGGCCAACGTCCTGACTTTC
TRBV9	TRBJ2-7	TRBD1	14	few	CASSVEAGGGEQYF	TGTGCCAGCAGCGTAGAAGCAGGGGGCGGCGAGCAGTACTTC
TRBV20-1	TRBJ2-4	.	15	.	CSARAVAVPRGIQYF	TGCAGTGCTAGAGCCGTAGCGGTGCCTCGGGGCATTCAGTACTTC
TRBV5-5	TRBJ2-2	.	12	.	CASGLLNGELFF	TGTGCCAGCGGCCTATTGAACGGGGAGCTGTTTTTT
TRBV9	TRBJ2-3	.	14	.	CASSKSSSTDTQYF	TGTGCCAGCAGCAAATCCTCGAGCACAGATACGCAGTATTTT